Listed here are 15 T cell receptor delta chains from one sample, sequenced in a study of human gamma delta and Vdelta1 T cells. These receptors have no known antigen. TCRdb made new clone calls on the PCR reads using CATT. Of about 13,000 delta-chain clones listed, under 50% are singletons. The sequenced sample consisted of Vdelta1 gamma-delta T cells from blood grown in culture (DOT cells). Every receptor here comes from a human donor in good health.

This chain uses TRDV1 with TRDJ1, with TRDD3 matching 7 bases. The CDR3 consists of 18 residues. The germline gives CDR1 TSWWSYY, CDR2 QGS. V was pared by 2 bases and J by 0 bases, with 12 bases of the junction left unmatched. The CDR3 DNA sequence: TGTGCTCTTGGGGAAGGCCGACTACTGGGGCCGAACACCGATAAACTCATCTTT. Amino acids: CALGEGRLLGPNTDKLIF.

With regard to this clone: A junction boundary mismatches the germline segment, possibly from a read error. The rearrangement uses TRDV1 and TRDJ1, with 7 bases aligning to TRDD3. The germline V gene has CDR1 TSWWSYY and CDR2 QGS. The CDR3 is 23 residues long. The CDR3 loop reads CARGAPLGLSVMGDDGYTDKLIF. The CDR3 coding sequence is TGTGCTCGTGGGGCCCCTCTTGGTCTTAGCGTGATGGGGGACGACGGCTACACCGATAAACTCATCTTT.

The chain couples TRDV1 to TRDJ1, with TRDD3 matching over 9 bases. Germline lookup yields CDR1 TSWWSYY and CDR2 QGS. The ends lost 0 bases at V and 2 bases at J; junction bases unmatched: 13. This CDR3 region has 19 residues. CDR3 region: CALGELKAFLLGDTDKLIF. CDR3 nucleotides: TGTGCTCTTGGGGAACTCAAGGCCTTCCTCCTGGGGGATACCGATAAACTCATCTTT.

The V and J genes are TRDV1 and TRDJ1; 8 nucleotides line up with TRDD3. CDR3 length: 15 residues. Germline assignment: CDR1 TSWWSYY and CDR2 QGS. With V trimmed by 7 bases and J by 0 bases, 7 bases remained unmatched. CDR3 nucleotide sequence: TGTGCTCTTGAAGAATGGGGGATGTACACCGATAAACTCATCTTT. This codes for CALEEWGMYTDKLIF.

V gene TRDV1 combines with J gene TRDJ1, with TRDD3 identical over 9 bases. The ends lost 1 base at V and 8 bases at J; junction bases unmatched: 26. Germline CDR1 TSWWSYY, CDR2 QGS. This CDR3 spans 21 amino acids. For the CDR3, the DNA is TGTGCTCTTGGGGAACGAGTGTACCTATCATCGCCGGGGGATACTAGGGGGAAACTCATCTTT. It encodes CALGERVYLSSPGDTRGKLIF.

The rearrangement links TRDV1 to TRDJ1; D possibly corresponds to TRDD3 (5 bases). There are 15 residues in the CDR3. Per germline, CDR1 TSWWSYY and CDR2 QGS. V dropped 1 base and J dropped 5 bases, with 14 bases sitting between them. CDR3 sequence (DNA): TGTGCTCTTGGGGAACCGGGGAACTTAGGAGATAAACTCATCTTT. This codes for CALGEPGNLGDKLIF.

This clone was seen a handful of times. The J gene is TRDJ1, the V gene TRDV1, with D possibly matching TRDD3 (5 bases). The CDR3 consists of 19 residues. Germline V gives CDR1 TSWWSYY, CDR2 QGS. V was trimmed by 4 bases and J by 0 bases, leaving 24 bases between them. CDR3: CALGGGLGRPSRYTDKLIF. CDR3 in DNA: TGTGCTCTTGGGGGCGGGCTGGGCCGCCCATCAAGGTACACCGATAAACTCATCTTT.

This clone is labeled medium-sized. The chain carries TRDV1 and TRDJ2; D is ambiguous. Germline loops: CDR1 TSWWSYY, CDR2 QGS. V was shortened by 0 bases and J by 2 bases, with 7 bases between the two germline ends. This CDR3 spans 15 amino acids. CDR3 sequence (DNA): TGTGCTCTTGGGGAACTATTGGACTTGACAGCACAACTCTTCTTT. It specifies CALGELLDLTAQLFF.

This clone was counted a few times. The chain carries TRDV1 and TRDJ1; 9 nucleotides align to TRDD3. Germline CDR1 reads TSWWSYY; CDR2 reads QGS. J was trimmed by 7 bases and V by 3 bases; bases with no gene match: 18. This CDR3 has 18 residues. Here the CDR3 reads CALGDAVLVGDTRTKLIF. The CDR3 nucleotides read TGTGCTCTTGGGGATGCGGTCCTAGTAGGGGATACGAGGACTAAACTCATCTTT.

There are a few counts of this clone. The rearrangement links TRDV1 to TRDJ1, with 7 bases fitting TRDD3. The CDR3 runs 21 residues. Trimming at V came to 1 base and at J to 0 bases, leaving 20 bases not matched to a gene. CDR1 is TSWWSYY and CDR2 is QGS in the germline V gene. The CDR3 nucleotides read TGTGCTCTTGGGGAACGTGGTTCCACAGGACTGGGGAGAGGCAACACCGATAAACTCATCTTT. Translation gives CALGERGSTGLGRGNTDKLIF.

Details on this clone: This clone may be a read error of a much larger clone one base away. This same CDR3 is encoded by further DNA sequences in the sample. V and J are TRDV1 and TRDJ1, with D perhaps matching TRDD2 (6 bases). V was clipped by 5 bases and J by 0 bases, with 49 bases between them. Germline V gene data show CDR1 as TSWWSYY and CDR2 as QGS. This CDR3 comprises 27 residues. The DNA for the CDR3 is TGTGCTCTTGGGACCGGAGGCCTTCCCAACGGGTGTGGCCCGTGGTACCCCGGGGAGATTTACACCGATAAACTCATCTTT. This sequence encodes CALGTGGLPNGCGPWYPGEIYTDKLIF.

The chain couples TRDV1 to TRDJ1; D call uncertain. The CDR3 extends over 13 amino acids. Germline V CDR1 and CDR2: TSWWSYY, QGS. V was trimmed by 4 bases and J by 4 bases, leaving 10 bases between them. In nucleotides, the CDR3 is TGTGCTCTTGGGGGCGGCGATCACGATAAACTCATCTTT. Translation gives CALGGGDHDKLIF.

V usage is TRDV1 and J usage is TRDJ1; TRDD3 matches 8 bases. From germline, CDR1 is TSWWSYY and CDR2 QGS. With V trimmed by 3 bases and J by 2 bases, 26 bases remained unmatched. CDR3 length equals 22 residues. The CDR3 DNA follows: TGTGCTCTTGGGGAGCGACCCCCTGTGGGCCGTTCTATACTGGGGGCGACCGATAAACTCATCTTT. Protein product: CALGERPPVGRSILGATDKLIF.

The rearrangement links TRDV1 to TRDJ1; weak D call: TRDD2 (7 bases). The length of the CDR3 is 19 residues. V lost 4 bases, J lost 3 bases, and 27 bases lay in between. Germline assignment: CDR1 TSWWSYY and CDR2 QGS. The DNA of the CDR3 is TGTGCTCTTGGGGGACTTCCTATCCGGGGGTCCTGGGGTCCCGATAAACTCATCTTT. This translates into CALGGLPIRGSWGPDKLIF.

The chain is built from TRDV1 and TRDJ1; TRDD3 agrees at 7 bases. The CDR3 sequence is 20 residues long. Germline CDR1 TSWWSYY, CDR2 QGS. The V gene end was trimmed by 7 bases and the J gene end by 4 bases; junction bases not matched to a gene: 27. The CDR3 sequence is CALVSGVRLGARLSGDKLIF. The CDR3 DNA sequence: TGTGCTCTTGTATCTGGGGTCCGTCTGGGGGCCCGCCTTTCGGGCGATAAACTCATCTTT.